These T cell receptor beta chains were read from a single sample in a study of OX40 agonist ivuxolimab in advanced cancers. Libraries were prepared by immunoSEQ multiplex PCR; TCRdb keeps only in-frame clonotypes and omits some of them. In the table there are fewer than 85,000 clones, roughly 90% of which are singletons. Source: CD4+ or CD8+ T cells sorted from blood, taken in a trial of the OX40 agonist ivuxolimab. The receptors shown here come from an adult with an advanced solid tumor such as melanoma, head and neck, liver or kidney cancer. The CDR3 runs from the conserved cysteine through the conserved F or W. A D gene is named only where the DNA matches it firmly. The size field is filled for only some rows; it gives once, few, many or a size class.

v_call	d_call	clone_size	j_call	cdr3_length	cdr3_nt	cdr3_aa
TRBV6-5	NA	NA	TRBJ1-1	13	TGTGCCAGCAGCCTTGTTCGAACAGATGAAGCTTTCTTT	CASSLVRTDEAFF
TRBV5-6	NA	NA	TRBJ1-5	13	TGTGCCAGCAGCTTGGGGAGCAATCAGCCCCAGCATTTT	CASSLGSNQPQHF
TRBV7-8	NA	NA	TRBJ2-7	12	TGTGCCAGCAGCTTGCAGGGAGACGAGCAGTACTTC	CASSLQGDEQYF
TRBV7-9	TRBD1	NA	TRBJ2-1	14	TGTGCCAGCCGAACGGACAGGAACTTGAATGAGCAGTTCTTC	CASRTDRNLNEQFF
TRBV12-5	NA	NA	TRBJ2-5	13	TGTGCTAGTGCCCCCGAACTCCAAGAGACCCAGTACTTC	CASAPELQETQYF
TRBV19	NA	NA	TRBJ1-5	15	TGTGCCAGTAGTATACCCTACAACTACAATCAGCCCCAGCATTTT	CASSIPYNYNQPQHF
TRBV5-6	TRBD1	NA	TRBJ2-3	15	TGTGCCAGCAGCCTTAGACAGGGTGGGACAGATACGCAGTATTTT	CASSLRQGGTDTQYF
TRBV7-9	NA	NA	TRBJ1-5	15	TGTGCCAGCAGCTATGGGGTAACGGCCAATCAGCCCCAGCATTTT	CASSYGVTANQPQHF
TRBV6-5	NA	NA	TRBJ2-3	14	TGTGCCAGCAGTAAAGGGGGGAGTGCAGATACGCAGTATTTT	CASSKGGSADTQYF
TRBV28	TRBD1	NA	TRBJ1-2	12	TGTGCCAGCAGTTCAGGGGGTTATGGCTACACTTTC	CASSSGGYGYTF
TRBV5-4	NA	NA	TRBJ2-5	13	TGTGCCAGCAGCTTGTGGGCGGCAGAGACCCAGTACTTC	CASSLWAAETQYF
TRBV30	NA	NA	TRBJ1-2	13	TGTGCCTGGAGTACAAGGGGGATTGGTGGCTACACCTTC	CAWSTRGIGGYTF
TRBV28	TRBD2	NA	TRBJ2-7	14	TGTGCCAGCAGTTCCGGACTAGAATCCTACGAGCAGTACTTC	CASSSGLESYEQYF
TRBV14	TRBD2	NA	TRBJ2-7	15	TGTGCCAGCAGCCTGGGACTAGCGGGATCCTACGAGCAGTACTTC	CASSLGLAGSYEQYF
TRBV5-6	TRBD2	NA	TRBJ2-1	19	TGTGCCAGCAGCTTGGTCAGGGGGCTAGCGGGGGCCTCCTACAATGAGCAGTTCTTC	CASSLVRGLAGASYNEQFF
TRBV19	NA	NA	TRBJ2-7	13	TGTGCCAGCAGACCGGCCCTCTCCTACGAGCAGTACTTC	CASRPALSYEQYF
TRBV2	NA	NA	TRBJ2-3	14	TGTGCCAGCAGTGGGCTGTACCGCACAGATACGCAGTATTTT	CASSGLYRTDTQYF
TRBV5-1	NA	NA	TRBJ1-1	13	TGCGCCAGCAGCTTGTTCTTGAACACTGAAGCTTTCTTT	CASSLFLNTEAFF
TRBV7-6	NA	NA	TRBJ2-3	13	TGTGCCAGCAGCTTCACTGACACAGATACGCAGTATTTT	CASSFTDTDTQYF
TRBV10-3	NA	NA	TRBJ1-3	17	TGTGCCATCAGTGGGAAAGAGTCCTTGGGCTCTGGAAACACCATATATTTT	CAISGKESLGSGNTIYF
TRBV4-3	NA	NA	TRBJ2-1	15	TGCGCCAGCAGCCACCCCCCCGGGGGTTTGGATGAGCAGTTCTTC	CASSHPPGGLDEQFF
TRBV18	NA	NA	TRBJ2-7	14	TGTGCCAGCTCACCCCTGGACAGTTCCTACGAGCAGTACTTC	CASSPLDSSYEQYF
TRBV6-1	TRBD1	NA	TRBJ1-4	14	TGTGCCAGCAGAGAGACAGGGGGCAACGAAAAACTGTTTTTT	CASRETGGNEKLFF
TRBV7-2	NA	NA	TRBJ2-7	14	TGTGCCAGCAGCTTAGGGCCAGGGGATAGGGAGCAGTACTTC	CASSLGPGDREQYF
TRBV6-6	TRBD2	few	TRBJ2-5	16	TGTGCCAGCAGTCCGAGGACTAGCGGGGGGAGAGAGACCCAGTACTTC	CASSPRTSGGRETQYF
TRBV7-8	TRBD2	NA	TRBJ2-5	14	TGTGCCAGCAGCTTACCGGGAGGGCTGGAGACCCAGTACTTC	CASSLPGGLETQYF